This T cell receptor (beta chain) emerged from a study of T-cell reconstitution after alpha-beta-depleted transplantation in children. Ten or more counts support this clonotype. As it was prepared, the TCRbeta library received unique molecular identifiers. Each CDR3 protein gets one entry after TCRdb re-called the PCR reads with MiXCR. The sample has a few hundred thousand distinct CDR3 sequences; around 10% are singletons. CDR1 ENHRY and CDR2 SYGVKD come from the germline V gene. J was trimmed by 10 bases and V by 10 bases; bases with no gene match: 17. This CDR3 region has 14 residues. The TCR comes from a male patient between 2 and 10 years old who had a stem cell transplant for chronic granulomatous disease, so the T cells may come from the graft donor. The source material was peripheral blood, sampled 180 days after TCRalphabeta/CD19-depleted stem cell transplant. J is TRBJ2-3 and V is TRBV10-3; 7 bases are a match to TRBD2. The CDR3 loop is CATRAAGERGPQYF. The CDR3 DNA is TGTGCCACCCGAGCGGCGGGAGAGAGGGGACCGCAGTATTTT.